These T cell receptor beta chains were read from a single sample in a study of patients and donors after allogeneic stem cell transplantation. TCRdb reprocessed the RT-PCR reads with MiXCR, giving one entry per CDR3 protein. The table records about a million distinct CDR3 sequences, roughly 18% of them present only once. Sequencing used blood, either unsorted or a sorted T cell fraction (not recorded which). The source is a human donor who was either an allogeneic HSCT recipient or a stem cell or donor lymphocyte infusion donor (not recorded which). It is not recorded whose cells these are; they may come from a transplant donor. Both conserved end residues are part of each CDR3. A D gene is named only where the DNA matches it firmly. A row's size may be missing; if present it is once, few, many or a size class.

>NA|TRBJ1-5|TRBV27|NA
TGTGCCAGCAGTGACAGTGATGGCAATCAGCCCCAGCATTTT
CASSDSDGNQPQHF
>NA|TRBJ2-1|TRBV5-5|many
TGTGCCAGCAGCTTTATTATTCAGGGGTGGCGTGAGCAGTTCTTC
CASSFIIQGWREQFF
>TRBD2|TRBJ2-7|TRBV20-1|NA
TGCAGTGCTCGTAGCGGGGGGGTGGGAGAGCAGTACTTC
CSARSGGVGEQYF
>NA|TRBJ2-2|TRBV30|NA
TGTGCCTGGAGAAACCCAGGGAGCACCGGGGAGCTGTTTTTT
CAWRNPGSTGELFF
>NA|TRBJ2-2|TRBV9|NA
TGTGCCAGCAGCCCCCAAGGGGGATCCGGGGAGCTGTTTTTT
CASSPQGGSGELFF
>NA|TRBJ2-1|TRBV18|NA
TGTGCCAGCTCACCAGGCTCTTGGGGCTCCTACAATGAGCAGTTCTTC
CASSPGSWGSYNEQFF
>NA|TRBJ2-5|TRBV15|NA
TGTGCCACCAGCCGAACGAGGGACCGAAAAGAGACCCAGTACTTC
CATSRTRDRKETQYF
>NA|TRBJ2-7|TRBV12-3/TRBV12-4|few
TGTGCCAGCAGTGGTCGGCGCGTATCCTACGAGCAGTACTTC
CASSGRRVSYEQYF
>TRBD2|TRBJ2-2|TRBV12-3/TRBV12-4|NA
TGTGCCAGCAGCTTGGGACTAGCTGATCCCGGGGAGCTGTTTTTT
CASSLGLADPGELFF
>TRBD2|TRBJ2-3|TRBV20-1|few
TGCAGTGCTACTTTGACGGGGCTAGCGGGGAGCACAGATACGCAGTATTTT
CSATLTGLAGSTDTQYF
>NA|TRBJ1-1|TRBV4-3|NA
TGCGCCAGCAGCCTCGCACTGGGCCGCATGAACACTGAAGCTTTCTTT
CASSLALGRMNTEAFF
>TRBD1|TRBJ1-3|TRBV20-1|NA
TGCAGTGCTGGACGGACCGGGACAGGGTCTGGAAACACCATATATTTT
CSAGRTGTGSGNTIYF
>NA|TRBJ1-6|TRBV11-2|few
TGTGCCAGCAGCTTAGAGAGGGGCTCCTATAATTCACCCCTCCACTTT
CASSLERGSYNSPLHF
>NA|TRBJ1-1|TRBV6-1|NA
TGTGCCACCTCTCCCCCCACAGGGAACACTGAAGCTTTCTTT
CATSPPTGNTEAFF
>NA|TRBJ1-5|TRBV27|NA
TGTGCCAGCAGCCCAGGGTTTCGGAATCAGCCCCAGCATTTT
CASSPGFRNQPQHF
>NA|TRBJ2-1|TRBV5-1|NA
TGCGCCAGCAGCTCTACGGGAGTGCAGAATGAGCAGTTCTTC
CASSSTGVQNEQFF
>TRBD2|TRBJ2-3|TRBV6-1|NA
TGTGCCAGCAGTACCCGGACTAGCGGGATTTCGAATACGCAGTATTTT
CASSTRTSGISNTQYF
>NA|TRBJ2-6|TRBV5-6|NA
TGTGCCAGCAGCTACGATCTGCTCTCTGGGGCCAACGTCCTGACTTTC
CASSYDLLSGANVLTF
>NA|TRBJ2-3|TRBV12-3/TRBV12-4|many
TGTGCCAGCAGCATGAGGGGGGCCCGAGGCACAGATACGCAGTATTTT
CASSMRGARGTDTQYF
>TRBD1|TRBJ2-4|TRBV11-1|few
TGTGCCAGCAGCCAACTACCAACAGGGGAAGTAGCCAAAAACATTCAGTACTTC
CASSQLPTGEVAKNIQYF
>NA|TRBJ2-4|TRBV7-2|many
TGTGCCAGCAGCTTAGTAGGGTTTTCCTCCAAAAACATTCAGTACTTC
CASSLVGFSSKNIQYF
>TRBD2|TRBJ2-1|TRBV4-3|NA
TGCGCCAGCAGCCAGGAAACTAGCGGGGGGGCTATAAGCTCCTACAATGAGCAGTTCTTC
CASSQETSGGAISSYNEQFF
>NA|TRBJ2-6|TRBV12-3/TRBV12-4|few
TGTGCCAGCAGTTTAGGGGTAGCTGTAGGCTCTGGGGCCAACGTCCTGACTTTC
CASSLGVAVGSGANVLTF
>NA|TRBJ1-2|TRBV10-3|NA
TGTGCCATCAGTGACGGGGACTATGGCTACACCTTC
CAISDGDYGYTF
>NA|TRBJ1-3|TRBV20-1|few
TGCAGTGCTAGAGATCTTGGGGCACAACACCGAAACACCATATATTTT
CSARDLGAQHRNTIYF
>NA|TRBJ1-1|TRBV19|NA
TGTGCCAGTAGTATTTGGCAGGGTACCTCTGAAGCTTTCTTT
CASSIWQGTSEAFF
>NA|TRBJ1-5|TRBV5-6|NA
TGTGCCAGCAGCGGGTGGGAGAGGCCCCAGCATTTT
CASSGWERPQHF
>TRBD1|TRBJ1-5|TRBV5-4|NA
TGTGCCGGAGACTACAGGGGGCCTAATCAGCCCCAGCATTTT
CAGDYRGPNQPQHF
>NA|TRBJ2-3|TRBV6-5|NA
TGTGCCAGCAGTTACGAAGGGGGGCCAGATACGCAGTATTTT
CASSYEGGPDTQYF
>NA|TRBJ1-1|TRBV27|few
TGTGCCAGCATGCTAGGGGGTACTGAAGCTTTCTTT
CASMLGGTEAFF
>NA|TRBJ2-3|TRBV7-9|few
TGTGCCAGCAGCTTCGAGGGACGAGCGGATACGCAGTATTTT
CASSFEGRADTQYF
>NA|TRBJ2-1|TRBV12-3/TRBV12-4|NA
TGTGCCAGCAGTAAGATTCAGAAGGGGTTTTACAATGAGCAGTTCTTC
CASSKIQKGFYNEQFF
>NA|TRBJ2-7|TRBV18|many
TGTGCCAGCTCACCAGGCCTTTCCTACGAGCAGTACTTC
CASSPGLSYEQYF
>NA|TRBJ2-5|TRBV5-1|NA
TGCGCCAGCAGCGAGACTAGTGCGGAGACCCAGTACTTC
CASSETSAETQYF
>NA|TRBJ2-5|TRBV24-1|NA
TGTGCCACCAGTGATGTGGGACGCAGGGCCCAAGAGACCCAGTACTTC
CATSDVGRRAQETQYF
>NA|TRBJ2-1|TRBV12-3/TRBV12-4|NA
TGTGCCAGCAGTTGGCGCGGGCTTTACAATGAGCAGTTCTTC
CASSWRGLYNEQFF
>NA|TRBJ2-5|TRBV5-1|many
TGTGCCAGCAGTCCACGCCAAGAGACCCAGTACTTC
CASSPRQETQYF
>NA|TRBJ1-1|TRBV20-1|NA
TGCAGTGCCATTCCAGGGCTTGCAGCTTTCTTT
CSAIPGLAAFF
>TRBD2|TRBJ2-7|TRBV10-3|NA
TGTGCCATCAGTCCCCGGCAGGGACTACTCTCCTACGAGCAGTACTTC
CAISPRQGLLSYEQYF
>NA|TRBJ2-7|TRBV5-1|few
TGCGCCAGCAGCTTGTTGGTGACAGGGACTAGGGGGTCCTCCTACGAGCAGTACTTC
CASSLLVTGTRGSSYEQYF
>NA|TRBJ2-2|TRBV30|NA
TGTGCCTGGAGTGTACACAGGGCCGCCGGGGAGCTGTTTTTT
CAWSVHRAAGELFF
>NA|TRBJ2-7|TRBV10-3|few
TGTGCCATCAGTGAGTCGAGAGCAGGCGCACTTCCCTACGAGCAGTACTTC
CAISESRAGALPYEQYF
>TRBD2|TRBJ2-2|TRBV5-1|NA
TGCGCCAGCAGCACCGCTAGCGGGATCACCGGGGAGCTGTTTTTT
CASSTASGITGELFF
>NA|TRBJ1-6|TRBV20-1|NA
TGCAGTGCTCCCACCCGGGGTAGGAATTCACCCCTCCACTTT
CSAPTRGRNSPLHF
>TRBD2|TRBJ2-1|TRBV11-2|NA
TGTGCCAGCAGCTTCGTGACTAGCGGGGCGAACTTCGGCAATGAGCAGTTCTTC
CASSFVTSGANFGNEQFF
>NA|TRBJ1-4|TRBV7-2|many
TGTGCCAGCAGCTTAGTGCCAGGGGCGGATGAAAAACTGTTTTTT
CASSLVPGADEKLFF
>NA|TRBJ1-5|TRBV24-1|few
TGTGCCACCAGTGATTTCTTCTCCGATCAGCCCCAGCATTTT
CATSDFFSDQPQHF
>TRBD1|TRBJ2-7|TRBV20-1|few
TGCAGTGCTCCCCTGACAGGGACCTACGAGCAGTACTTC
CSAPLTGTYEQYF
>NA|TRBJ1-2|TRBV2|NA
TGTGCCAGCAGCGAACGCGGGAACTATAACTATGGCTACACCTTC
CASSERGNYNYGYTF
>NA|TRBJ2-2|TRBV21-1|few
TGTGCCAGCAGGGAGGAGACGGGGGACACCGGGGAGCTGTTTTTT
CASREETGDTGELFF
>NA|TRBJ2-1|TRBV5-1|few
TGCGCCAGCAGCTTGGAGGGGGGGCCGGGAAATGAGCAGTTCTTC
CASSLEGGPGNEQFF
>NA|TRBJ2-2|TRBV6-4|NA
TGTGCCAGCAGTGATGGAGCCACCGGGGAGCTGTTTTTT
CASSDGATGELFF
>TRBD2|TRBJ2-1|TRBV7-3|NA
TGTGCCAGCAGCCCCCGACTAGCGGGGGGGCCCGGGGGCGAGCAGTTCTTC
CASSPRLAGGPGGEQFF
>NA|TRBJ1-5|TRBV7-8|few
TGTGCCAGCACCTCTGGGGGGGATAGCAATCAGCCCCAGCATTTT
CASTSGGDSNQPQHF
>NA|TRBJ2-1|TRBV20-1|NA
TGCAGTGCTAGAGTCGAGACAGGGCAGTTCTTC
CSARVETGQFF
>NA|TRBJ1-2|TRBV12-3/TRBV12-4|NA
TGTGCCAGCAGTTTTTCATTTGGCTGGGGTGGCTACACCTTC
CASSFSFGWGGYTF
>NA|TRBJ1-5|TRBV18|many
TGTGCCAGCTCACCAGCTGGGAATCAGCCCCAGCATTTT
CASSPAGNQPQHF
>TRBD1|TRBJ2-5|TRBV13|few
TGTGCCAGCAGCCCCGGTGGGACAGCCGAGACCCAGTACTTC
CASSPGGTAETQYF
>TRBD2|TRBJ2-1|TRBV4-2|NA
TGTGCCAGCAGCCACTTTACCGGGACGGGAGGCTACAATGAGCAGTTCTTC
CASSHFTGTGGYNEQFF